This T cell receptor (beta chain) was retrieved from a study of OX40 agonist ivuxolimab in advanced cancers. The overall study: Of mixed ages from about 20 to 90 and averaging around 60 years, the group was roughly 85% male. Findings and caveats of the study: In CD8+ T cells, expanded clones were on average more numerous than in CD4+. Within 6 weeks, CD4+ and CD8+ blood T cells expanded clonally at 0.1 to 3.0 mg/kg.

Comments on this clone: Its specificity is not known.

Clones were sequenced by immunoSEQ multiplex PCR, and TCRdb holds only the in-frame ones, with some missing. This table has fewer than 85,000 clones, around 82% appearing once. V lost 0 bases and J lost 0; bases outside the gene matches: 6. Germline V gene sequence: CDR1 SGHDT, CDR2 YYEEEE. The CDR3 extends over 17 amino acids. The chain links TRBV5-6 to TRBJ1-5; 7 nucleotides agree with TRBD1. The receptor was isolated from an adult with an advanced solid tumor such as melanoma, head and neck, liver or kidney cancer. Sequenced material: CD4+ or CD8+ T cells sorted from blood, taken in a trial of the OX40 agonist ivuxolimab. CDR3 nucleotides: TGTGCCAGCAGCTTGGGACAGGGAGCAGATAGCAATCAGCCCCAGCATTTT. As protein: CASSLGQGADSNQPQHF.